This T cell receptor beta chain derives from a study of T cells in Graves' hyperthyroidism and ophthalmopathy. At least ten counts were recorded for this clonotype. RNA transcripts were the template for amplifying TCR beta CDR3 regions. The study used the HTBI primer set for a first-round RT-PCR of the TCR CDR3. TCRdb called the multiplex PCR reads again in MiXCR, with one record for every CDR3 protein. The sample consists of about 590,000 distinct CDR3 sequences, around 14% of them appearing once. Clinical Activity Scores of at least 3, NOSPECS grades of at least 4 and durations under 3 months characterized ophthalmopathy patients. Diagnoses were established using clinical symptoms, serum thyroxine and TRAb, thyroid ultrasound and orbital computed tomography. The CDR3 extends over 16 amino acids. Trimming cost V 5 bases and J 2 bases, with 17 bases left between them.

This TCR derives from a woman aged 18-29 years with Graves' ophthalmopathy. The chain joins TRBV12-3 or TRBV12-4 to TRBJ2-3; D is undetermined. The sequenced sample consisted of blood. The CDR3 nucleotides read TGTGCCAGCAGTCCCTCCATCACAGCAGACACAGATACGCAGTATTTT. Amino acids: CASSPSITADTDTQYF.